These T cell receptor beta chains were read from a single sample in a study of CD8+ T cells in alopecia areata. This table comes from immunoSEQ multiplex PCR, and its TCRdb copy is limited to in-frame clones, with some not included. The sample consists of approximately 6,000 clones, less than 75% of them appearing once. Specimen: skin, collected at week 0. These receptors came from a human donor with alopecia areata. Each CDR3 is given with its conserved first and last residue. Each record gives: J gene, clone size, D gene, V gene, CDR3 protein, CDR3 DNA. A D gene is named only where the DNA matches it firmly. Some rows have no size entry. The others give once, few or many, or a class for an expanded clone.

J: TRBJ2-7
size: .
D: TRBD1
V: TRBV19
CDR3: CASSSDRVREQYF
DNA: TGTGCCAGTAGCTCGGACAGGGTCCGAGAGCAGTACTTC

J: TRBJ1-1
size: .
D: TRBD1
V: TRBV4-1
CDR3: CASSQALAWDRGDTEAFF
DNA: TGCGCCAGCAGCCAGGCCTTAGCTTGGGACAGGGGAGACACTGAAGCTTTCTTT

J: TRBJ2-3
size: few
D: TRBD2
V: TRBV7-2
CDR3: CASSLGAGGSTDTQYF
DNA: TGTGCCAGCAGCTTAGGGGCGGGGGGGAGCACAGATACGCAGTATTTT

J: TRBJ2-1
size: few
D: .
V: TRBV5-1
CDR3: CASSLRGAFSYNEQFF
DNA: TGCGCCAGCAGCTTGAGAGGGGCCTTCTCCTACAATGAGCAGTTCTTC

J: TRBJ2-5
size: once
D: TRBD2
V: TRBV5-1
CDR3: CASSLGTSGGGETQYF
DNA: TGCGCCAGCAGCTTGGGGACTAGCGGGGGCGGAGAGACCCAGTACTTC

J: TRBJ2-1
size: .
D: TRBD2
V: TRBV5-1
CDR3: CASSSGGNNEQFF
DNA: TGCGCCAGCAGCAGCGGGGGTAACAATGAGCAGTTCTTC

J: TRBJ2-3
size: .
D: .
V: TRBV6-6
CDR3: CASSPFKHTDTQYF
DNA: TGTGCCAGCAGTCCCTTTAAACACACAGATACGCAGTATTTT

J: TRBJ2-5
size: once
D: TRBD2
V: TRBV4-2
CDR3: CASSQDLLAGGLMETQYF
DNA: TGTGCCAGCAGCCAAGATCTTCTAGCGGGGGGCCTGATGGAGACCCAGTACTTC

J: TRBJ2-7
size: .
D: .
V: TRBV19
CDR3: CASSPVHRVSHEQYF
DNA: TGTGCCAGTAGTCCCGTCCACAGGGTCTCCCACGAGCAGTACTTC

J: TRBJ1-5
size: .
D: .
V: TRBV7-9
CDR3: CASSLEVGLIDQPQHF
DNA: TGTGCCAGCAGCTTAGAGGTGGGGCTCATAGATCAGCCCCAGCATTTT

J: TRBJ1-6
size: .
D: TRBD1
V: TRBV7-9
CDR3: CASSLQGAGNSPLHF
DNA: TGTGCCAGCAGCCTCCAGGGGGCCGGTAATTCACCCCTCCACTTT

J: TRBJ2-2
size: .
D: TRBD1
V: TRBV28
CDR3: CASSLPGQGGLGELFF
DNA: TGTGCCAGCAGTTTACCCGGACAGGGTGGATTGGGGGAGCTGTTTTTT